This passage covers 8 T cell receptor beta chains from one sample sequenced in a study of cytotoxic CD8 clonotypes in ibrutinib-treated CLL. This table comes from immunoSEQ multiplex PCR, and its TCRdb copy is limited to in-frame clones, with some not included. The table lists about 12,000 clones, 62% of them singletons. Source: PBMCs, taken before ibrutinib treatment. These receptors originate from a human donor with chronic lymphocytic leukemia.

The chain recombines TRBV6-5 with TRBJ2-3, with TRBD2 identical over 11 bases. The germline V gene encodes CDR1 MNHEY and CDR2 SVGAGI. V lost 3 bases to trimming and J lost 4 bases; unmatched junction nucleotides: 6. The CDR3 runs 16 residues. As DNA, the CDR3 is TGTGCCAGCAGTTATTCCCTAGCGGGGGGTGCAGATACGCAGTATTTT. Amino acids: CASSYSLAGGADTQYF.

V is TRBV6-6 and J is TRBJ1-6, with D tentatively TRBD1 (6 bases). The germline CDR1 and CDR2 sequences are MNHNY and SVGAGI (reference sequence). CDR3 length: 15 residues. Trimming stripped 5 bases from V and 7 bases from J, with 15 bases between. The CDR3 sequence: CASSTRTVGNSPLHF. DNA of the CDR3: TGTGCCAGCAGTACCCGGACAGTTGGAAATTCACCCCTCCACTTT.

This clone has only a few counts. The chain couples TRBV9 to TRBJ1-2, with 10 bases fitting TRBD1. CDR1 and CDR2 from the germline V gene are SGDLS and YYNGEE. The CDR3 runs 14 residues. J was trimmed by 8 bases and V by 3 bases; bases with no gene match: 7. DNA of the CDR3: TGTGCCAGCAGCGGACAAGACAGGGGGCCCGGCTACACCTTC. This encodes CASSGQDRGPGYTF.

The chain has TRBV2 and TRBJ2-4, with D maybe TRBD1 (6 bases). Trimming shortened V by 4 bases and J by 3 bases, and 13 bases separated the two germline ends. Germline CDR1 is SNHLY and CDR2 is FYNNEI. The CDR3 is 15 amino acids. The CDR3 bases are TGTGCCAGCAGTGTCGGGACATTTGACAAAAACATTCAGTACTTC. Protein product: CASSVGTFDKNIQYF.

The rearrangement joins TRBV5-1 to TRBJ2-5; TRBD2 matches at 7 bases. V lost 0 bases and J lost 2; bases outside the gene matches: 4. This CDR3 comprises 15 residues. Germline V gene lookup returns CDR1 SGHRS and CDR2 YFSETQ. The chain's CDR3 is CASSLGLAEQETQYF. In DNA form, the CDR3 reads TGCGCCAGCAGCTTGGGGCTAGCGGAGCAAGAGACCCAGTACTTC.

Written as DNA, the CDR3 is TGTGCCAGCAGTCCCCTGGCGGGAAGCACAGATACGCAGTATTTT. The encoded protein is CASSPLAGSTDTQYF. The chain employs TRBV27 and TRBJ2-3; TRBD2 might be the D (6 bases). Trimming took off 5 bases at V and 0 bases at J, with 12 bases between the two ends. Germline V lookup: CDR1 MNHEY, CDR2 SMNVEV (reference sequence). This CDR3 is built from 15 residues.

V usage is TRBV7-2 and J usage is TRBJ2-7, with D possibly TRBD2 on 6 matching bases. V gave up 5 bases and J gave up 9 bases, with 20 bases separating them. Germline CDR1 is SGHTA and CDR2 is FQGNSA. The CDR3 totals 14 residues. The CDR3 DNA reads TGTGCCAGCAGCGCTGCGGGACCCGCCTCACTGCAGTACTTC. Translating gives CASSAAGPASLQYF. Full variable domain (outside the CDR3, taken from reference TRBV7-2 and TRBJ2-7): GAGVSQSPSNKVTEKGKDVELRCDPISGHTALYWYRQSLGQGLEFLIYFQGNSAPDKSGLPSDRFSAERTGGSVSTLTIQRTQQEDSAVYLCASSAAGPASLQYFGPGTRLTVT.

The chain links TRBV7-6 to TRBJ2-3, with D hard to call. Germline V gene data show CDR1 as SGHVS and CDR2 as FNYEAQ. The CDR3 runs to 12 residues. Trimming removed 5 bases at V and 3 bases at J, with 6 bases between. The CDR3 protein is CASSPRTDTQYF. The CDR3 bases are TGTGCCAGCAGCCCGAGAACAGATACGCAGTATTTT.